This TCR beta chain was identified during a study of T cells in Graves' hyperthyroidism and ophthalmopathy. Study-wide points: Peripheral blood also featured most of the thyroid clonotypes expanded above 0.001.

This clonotype was counted ten times or more. The antigen remains unidentified. Amplification of TCR beta CDR3 regions was performed using RNA transcripts as template. HTBI primers were employed in a first-round RT-PCR of the TCR CDR3. MiXCR, run by TCRdb on the multiplex PCR reads, gives a single entry per CDR3 protein. This sample yields around 260,000 distinct CDR3 sequences, of which about 25% are seen a single time; approximately 30% belongs to the top ten. The sequenced sample consisted of blood. This TCR was recovered from a man aged 35-49 years with Graves' hyperthyroidism that later progressed to Graves' ophthalmopathy.

For the CDR3, the DNA is TGTGCCAGCAGGATCATAGGGGATTCACCCCTCCACTTT. Its protein is CASRIIGDSPLHF. V is TRBV11-2 and J is TRBJ1-6, with D possibly being TRBD1 (5 bases). CDR3 length equals 13 residues. V shed 6 bases and J shed 8 bases, with 11 bases lying between them. Germline V gives CDR1 SGHAT, CDR2 FQNNGV.